Shown below are 10 T cell receptor beta chains from a single sample sequenced in a study of T cell responses to AZD1222 COVID-19 vaccine (dated by TCRdb to the early 2020s). Library preparation employed the immunoSEQ multiplex PCR assay. Drawn from immuneACCESS, this table holds only the in-frame rearrangements with V and J called that TCRdb kept. Clones are partly lost; checked studies trace under half to an unresolved V gene and leave the rest unexplained. Counted in this sample were 150,000 to 200,000 clones; 90% to 95% of them appeared once. The ten largest clonotypes hold roughly 1.2% of the sample. Sample time point, as interpreted from the label and publication: about 28 days (+/-7) after the second vaccine dose. This material consisted of peripheral blood, taken 28 days after the second AZD1222 dose. These receptors all stem from an adult who received the AZD1222 COVID-19 vaccine.

The genes are TRBV27 and TRBJ2-3; 8 nucleotides align to TRBD2. Germline V gives CDR1 MNHEY, CDR2 SMNVEV (reference sequence). The junction had 7 bases not matched to a gene; V was cut back by 3 bases and J by 2 bases. CDR3 length: 16 residues. Here the CDR3 DNA reads TGTGCCAGCAGTTTGGGTTACGGGAGGGCCACAGATACGCAGTATTTT. Translated, it gives CASSLGYGRATDTQYF.

The V call is TRBV29-1, the J call TRBJ2-1, with TRBD2 matching 11 bases. The length of the CDR3 is 14 residues. Germline V gives CDR1 SQVTM, CDR2 ANQGSEA. V trimming: 2 bases; J trimming: 9 bases; junction bases outside the gene matches: 6. In DNA form, the CDR3 reads TGCAGCGTTGAAAGGCTAGCGGGAGGAGGTGAGCAGTTCTTC. It is translated as CSVERLAGGGEQFF.

J is TRBJ1-1 and V is TRBV2, with D possibly TRBD1 on 6 matching bases. Germline assignment: CDR1 SNHLY and CDR2 FYNNEI. V gave up 2 bases and J gave up 10 bases, with 14 bases separating them. This CDR3 has 13 amino acids. CDR3 DNA sequence: TGTGCCAGCAGTGAATTTAGGGGAGGGGGAGCTTTCTTT. Protein product: CASSEFRGGGAFF.

The rearrangement links TRBV5-1 to TRBJ2-7; tentatively, D is TRBD1 or TRBD2 (6 bases each). V gave up 0 bases and J gave up 1 base, with 17 bases separating them. The CDR3 consists of 17 residues. Germline V CDR1 and CDR2: SGHRS, YFSETQ. The CDR3 sequence: CASSLGTEGGFSYEQYF. Written as DNA, the CDR3 is TGCGCCAGCAGCTTGGGGACAGAGGGGGGATTTTCCTACGAGCAGTACTTC.

V and J are TRBV7-9 and TRBJ2-2; 7 bases line up with TRBD1. CDR1 and CDR2 from the germline V gene are SEHNR and FQNEAQ (reference sequence). This CDR3 comprises 15 residues. The trim removed 6 bases at V and 7 bases at J, leaving 11 bases unmatched. Here the CDR3 reads CASRGLTGNVGELFF. CDR3 bases: TGTGCCAGCAGGGGGTTGACAGGGAATGTCGGGGAGCTGTTTTTT.

This chain links TRBV29-1 with TRBJ2-1; the D gene is possibly TRBD2 (7 bases). The germline CDR1 and CDR2 sequences are SQVTM and ANQGSEA. Trimming shortened V by 6 bases and J by 7 bases, and 13 bases separated the two germline ends. This CDR3 is built from 12 residues. CDR3 DNA sequence: TGCAGCGTAATAAGGGGGGGTAATGAGCAGTTCTTC. This gives the protein CSVIRGGNEQFF.

This clone rates as medium-sized (0.01 to 0.1%). This rearrangement joins TRBV10-2 to TRBJ2-2; D not certain. V lost 4 bases, J lost 4 bases, and 10 bases lay in between. The CDR3 is 14 amino acids. Germline values: CDR1 WSHSY, CDR2 SAAADI. This CDR3 reads CASSGMVSTGELFF. As DNA, the CDR3 is TGCGCCAGCAGTGGAATGGTCTCCACCGGGGAGCTGTTTTTT.

The chain employs TRBV7-8 and TRBJ1-4; maybe TRBD1 (6 bases). CDR3 length: 15 amino acids. CDR1 and CDR2 (germline): SGHVS, FQNEAQ. V shed 1 base and J shed 6 bases, with 12 bases lying between them. This CDR3 reads CASSLVLSGDEKLFF. CDR3 DNA sequence: TGTGCCAGCAGCTTAGTGCTGTCAGGGGATGAAAAACTGTTTTTT.

CDR3 bases: TGCGCCAGCAGCCAAGTCCCCGGGGACTACGAGCAGTACTTC. This gives the protein CASSQVPGDYEQYF. The chain joins TRBV4-1 to TRBJ2-7, with D possibly being TRBD2 (5 bases). Trimming pared 1 base from V and 3 bases from J, leaving 10 bases between. The length of the CDR3 is 14 residues. Germline V gives CDR1 MGHRA, CDR2 YSYEKL.

This sequence joins TRBV10-3 and TRBJ2-6; D could derive from TRBD1 or TRBD2 (6 bases each). Trimming removed 2 bases from V and 0 bases from J, with 20 bases in between. Germline-derived CDR1 and CDR2 are ENHRY and SYGVKD. This CDR3 is built from 20 residues. Here the CDR3 DNA reads TGTGCCATCAGTGAGAGGATGGGGGGCAATCAATTCTCTGGGGCCAACGTCCTGACTTTC. Translated, it gives CAISERMGGNQFSGANVLTF.